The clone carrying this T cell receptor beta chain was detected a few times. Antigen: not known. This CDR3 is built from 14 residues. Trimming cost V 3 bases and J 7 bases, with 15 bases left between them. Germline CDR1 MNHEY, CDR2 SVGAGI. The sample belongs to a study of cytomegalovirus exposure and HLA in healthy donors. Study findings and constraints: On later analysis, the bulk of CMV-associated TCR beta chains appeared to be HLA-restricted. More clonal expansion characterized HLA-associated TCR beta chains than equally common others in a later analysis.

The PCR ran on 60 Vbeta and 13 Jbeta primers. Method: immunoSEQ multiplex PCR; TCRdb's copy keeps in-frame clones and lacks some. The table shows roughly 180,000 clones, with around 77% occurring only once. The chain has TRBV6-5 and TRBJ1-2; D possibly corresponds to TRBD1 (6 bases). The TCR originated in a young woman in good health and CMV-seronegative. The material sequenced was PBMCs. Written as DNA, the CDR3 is TGTGCCAGCAGTTATTATAGACAGGATAGTGGCTACACCTTC. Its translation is CASSYYRQDSGYTF.